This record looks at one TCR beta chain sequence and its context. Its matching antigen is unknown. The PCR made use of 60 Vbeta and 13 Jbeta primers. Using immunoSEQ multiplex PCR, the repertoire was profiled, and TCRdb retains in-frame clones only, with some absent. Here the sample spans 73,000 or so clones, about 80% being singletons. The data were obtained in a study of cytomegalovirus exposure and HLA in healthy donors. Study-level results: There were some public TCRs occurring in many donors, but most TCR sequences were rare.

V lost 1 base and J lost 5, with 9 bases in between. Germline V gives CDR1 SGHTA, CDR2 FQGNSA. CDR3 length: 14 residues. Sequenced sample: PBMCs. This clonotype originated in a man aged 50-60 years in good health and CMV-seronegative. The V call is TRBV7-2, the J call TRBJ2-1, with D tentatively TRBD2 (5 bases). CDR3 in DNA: TGTGCCAGCAGCTTAGGAGGGAGTGACAATGAGCAGTTCTTC. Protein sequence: CASSLGGSDNEQFF. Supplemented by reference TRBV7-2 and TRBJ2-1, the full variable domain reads GAGVSQSPSNKVTEKGKDVELRCDPISGHTALYWYRQSLGQGLEFLIYFQGNSAPDKSGLPSDRFSAERTGGSVSTLTIQRTQQEDSAVYLCASSLGGSDNEQFFGPGTRLTVL.